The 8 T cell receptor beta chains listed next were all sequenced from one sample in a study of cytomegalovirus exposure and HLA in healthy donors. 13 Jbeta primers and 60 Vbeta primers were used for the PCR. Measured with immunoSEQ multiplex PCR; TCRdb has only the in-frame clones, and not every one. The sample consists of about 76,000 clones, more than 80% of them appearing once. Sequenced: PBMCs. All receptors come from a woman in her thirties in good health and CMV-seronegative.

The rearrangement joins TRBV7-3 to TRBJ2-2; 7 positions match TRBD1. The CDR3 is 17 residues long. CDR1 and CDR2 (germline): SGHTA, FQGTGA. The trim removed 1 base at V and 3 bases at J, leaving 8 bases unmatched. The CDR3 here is CASSLNFRDSDTGELFF. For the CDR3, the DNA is TGTGCCAGCAGCTTAAATTTCCGGGACAGCGACACCGGGGAGCTGTTTTTT.

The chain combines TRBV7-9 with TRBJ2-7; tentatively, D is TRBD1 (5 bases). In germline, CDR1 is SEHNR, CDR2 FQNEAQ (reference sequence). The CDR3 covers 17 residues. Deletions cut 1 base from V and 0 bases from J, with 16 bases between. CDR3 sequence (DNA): TGTGCCAGCAGCTTAGTAATCAGGGTCCCTAGCTCCTACGAGCAGTACTTC. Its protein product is CASSLVIRVPSSYEQYF. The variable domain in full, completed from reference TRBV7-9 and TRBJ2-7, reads DTGVSQNPRHKITKRGQNVTFRCDPISEHNRLYWYRQTLGQGPEFLTYFQNEAQLEKSRLLSDRFSAERPKGSFSTLEIQRTEQGDSAMYLCASSLVIRVPSSYEQYFGPGTRLTVT.

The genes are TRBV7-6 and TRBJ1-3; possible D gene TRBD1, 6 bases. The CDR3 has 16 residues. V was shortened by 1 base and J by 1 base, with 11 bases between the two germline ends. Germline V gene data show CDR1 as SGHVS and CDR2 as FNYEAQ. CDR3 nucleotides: TGTGCCAGCAGCTTAGGGACAGTCCGGTCTGGAAACACCATATATTTT. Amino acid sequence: CASSLGTVRSGNTIYF.

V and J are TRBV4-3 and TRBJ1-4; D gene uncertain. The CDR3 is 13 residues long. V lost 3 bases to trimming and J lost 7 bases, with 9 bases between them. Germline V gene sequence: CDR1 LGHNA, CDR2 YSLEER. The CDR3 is CASSHDRVEKLFF. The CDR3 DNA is TGCGCCAGCAGCCACGACCGGGTTGAAAAACTGTTTTTT.

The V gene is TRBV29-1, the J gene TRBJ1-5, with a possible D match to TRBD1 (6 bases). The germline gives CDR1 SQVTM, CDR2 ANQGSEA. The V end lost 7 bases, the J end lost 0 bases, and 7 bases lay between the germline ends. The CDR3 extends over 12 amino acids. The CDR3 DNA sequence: TGCAGCGCAGGGGCTAGCAATCAGCCCCAGCATTTT. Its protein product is CSAGASNQPQHF.

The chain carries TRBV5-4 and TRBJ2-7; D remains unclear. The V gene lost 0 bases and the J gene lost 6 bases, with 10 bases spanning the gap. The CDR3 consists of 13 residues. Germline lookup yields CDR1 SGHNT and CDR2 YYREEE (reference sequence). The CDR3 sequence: CASSLGVQVEQYF. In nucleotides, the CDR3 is TGTGCCAGCAGCTTGGGTGTTCAGGTCGAGCAGTACTTC.

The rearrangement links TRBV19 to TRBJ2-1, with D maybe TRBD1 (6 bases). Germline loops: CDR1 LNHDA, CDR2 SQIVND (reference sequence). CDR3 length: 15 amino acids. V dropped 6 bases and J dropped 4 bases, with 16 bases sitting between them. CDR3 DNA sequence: TGTGCCAGTAGCAGTCAACGGGACAATTACAATGAGCAGTTCTTC. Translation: CASSSQRDNYNEQFF.

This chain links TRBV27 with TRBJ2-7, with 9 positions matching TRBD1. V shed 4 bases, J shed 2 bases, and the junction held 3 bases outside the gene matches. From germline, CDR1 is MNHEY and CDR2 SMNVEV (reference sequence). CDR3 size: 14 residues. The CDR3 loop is CASSSRTGAYEQYF. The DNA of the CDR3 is TGTGCCAGCAGTTCGAGGACAGGGGCCTACGAGCAGTACTTC.